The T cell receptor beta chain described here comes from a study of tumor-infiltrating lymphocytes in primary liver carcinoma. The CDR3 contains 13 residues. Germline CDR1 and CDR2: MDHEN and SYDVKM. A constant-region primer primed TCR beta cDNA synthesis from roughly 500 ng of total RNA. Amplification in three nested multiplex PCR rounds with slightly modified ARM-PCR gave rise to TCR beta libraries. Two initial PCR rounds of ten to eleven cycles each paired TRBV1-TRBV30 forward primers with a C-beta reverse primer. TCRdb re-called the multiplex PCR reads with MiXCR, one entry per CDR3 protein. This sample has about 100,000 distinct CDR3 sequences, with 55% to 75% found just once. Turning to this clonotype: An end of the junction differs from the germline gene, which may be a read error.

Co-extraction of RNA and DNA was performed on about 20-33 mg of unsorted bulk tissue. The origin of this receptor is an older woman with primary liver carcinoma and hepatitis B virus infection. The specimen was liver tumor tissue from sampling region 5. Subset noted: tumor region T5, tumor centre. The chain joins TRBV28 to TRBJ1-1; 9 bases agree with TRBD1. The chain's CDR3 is CASSLIVGQGAFF. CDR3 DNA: TGCGCCAGCAGTTTAATTGTGGGACAGGGAGCTTTCTTT.